A single sample is the source of the 2 T cell receptor beta chains below, sequenced in a study of blood T cells in healthy people across ages. With a J-beta primer mix and a sample-barcoded 5' primer, a second PCR ran about 7 to 12 cycles. One entry per CDR3 protein results from TCRdb running MiXCR on the 5' RACE reads. This sample has over 1,300,000 distinct CDR3 sequences, with roughly 59% found just once. The sequenced material came from blood. These receptors all come from a young man in good health.

The rearrangement uses TRBV4-3 and TRBJ2-3, with unresolved D. The CDR3 extends over 17 amino acids. Germline lookup yields CDR1 LGHNA and CDR2 YSLEER. V lost 3 bases, J lost 1 base, and 17 bases lay in between. The CDR3 reads CASSHQPTVLGTDTQYF. In DNA form, the CDR3 reads TGCGCCAGCAGCCATCAACCGACGGTTTTGGGCACAGATACGCAGTATTTT.

This clonotype was seen a few times. This chain links TRBV25-1 with TRBJ1-5; possibly TRBD1 for D (5 bases). The CDR3 loop spans 14 amino acids. Germline V lookup: CDR1 MGHDK, CDR2 SYGVNS. V gave up 4 bases and J gave up 4 bases, with 11 bases separating them. CDR3 in DNA: TGTGCCAGCAGTGCCTCAAGGGGTAATCAGCCCCAGCATTTT. Its protein product is CASSASRGNQPQHF.